The entry below describes one TCR beta chain. The antigen remains unidentified. The record originates from a study of response to subunit inactivated influenza vaccine. Findings and caveats of the study: Authors suggested that a seasonal influenza vaccination recruits few new T cells each time.

MiXCR was run by TCRdb on the RT-PCR reads, yielding one entry per CDR3 protein. There are fewer than 600,000 distinct CDR3 sequences in the sample; around 7.7% occur only once, and around 13% lies in the top ten. V was pared by 5 bases and J by 4 bases, with 11 bases between. Germline V gives CDR1 MNHNY, CDR2 SVGAGI (reference sequence). The CDR3 sequence is 13 residues long. The chain uses TRBV6-6 and TRBJ1-1, with D perhaps matching TRBD1 (5 bases). This material consisted of PBMCs from blood, taken around 25 months after vaccination. This TCR came from a man between 50 and 69 years old who received an inactivated influenza vaccine. The CDR3 loop reads CASSGTDPTEAFF. The CDR3 nucleotides read TGTGCCAGCAGTGGGACTGACCCCACTGAAGCTTTCTTT.